One sample yielded the 10 T cell receptor beta chains listed below, sequenced in a study of blood T cell repertoires in COVID-19. Only in-frame clones appear in the TCRdb table, and some are missing; sequencing was by immunoSEQ multiplex PCR. Here the sample spans about 100,000 clones, under 85% being singletons. The sequenced sample was peripheral blood. These receptor sequences come from a woman in her 70s with acute or convalescent COVID-19.

V is TRBV28 and J is TRBJ1-5; a possible D gene is TRBD1 (6 bases). The germline V and J ends were trimmed by 3 bases and 7 bases, with 16 bases remaining between them. Germline V gene sequence: CDR1 MDHEN, CDR2 SYDVKM. The CDR3 spans 15 residues. The CDR3 DNA follows: TGTGCCAGCAGTTTCGGGGCGACCACAGGGCAGCCCCAGCATTTT. This sequence encodes CASSFGATTGQPQHF.

The V call is TRBV4-3, the J call TRBJ2-3, with D unclear. Germline V lookup: CDR1 LGHNA, CDR2 YSLEER. This CDR3 region has 15 residues. V was cut by 0 bases and J by 4 bases, with 11 bases left in between. CDR3 sequence (DNA): TGCGCCAGCAGCCAAGATCGCGGCTTAGCAGATACGCAGTATTTT. Residues: CASSQDRGLADTQYF.

This chain uses TRBV6-5 with TRBJ2-1, with TRBD1 matching 8 bases. Germline CDR1 is MNHEY and CDR2 is SVGAGI. Germline trimming cut 11 bases from V and 5 bases from J; bases unmatched to any gene: 11. The length of the CDR3 is 14 residues. DNA for the CDR3: TGTGCCCACAGGGGGGTTAATCCCCACAATGAGCAGTTCTTC. Protein product: CAHRGVNPHNEQFF.

The chain uses TRBV18 and TRBJ2-2; TRBD2 matches at 8 bases. V dropped 1 base and J dropped 4; count of bases not matched to a gene: 11. Germline V CDR1 and CDR2: KGHSH, LQKENI. The CDR3 extends over 18 amino acids. CDR3 amino acids: CASSPRASGSTGTGELFF. The DNA of the CDR3 is TGTGCCAGCTCACCACGGGCAAGCGGGAGCACTGGCACCGGGGAGCTGTTTTTT.

V usage is TRBV27 and J usage is TRBJ1-1; TRBD1 matches 10 bases. Germline lookup yields CDR1 MNHEY and CDR2 SMNVEV (reference sequence). The CDR3 has 15 amino acids. J was trimmed by 4 bases and V by 6 bases; bases with no gene match: 8. The CDR3 region is CASSFRGTGVTEAFF. The DNA for the CDR3 is TGTGCCAGCAGCTTCCGCGGGACAGGGGTCACTGAAGCTTTCTTT.

The V gene is TRBV3-1 (or the pseudogene TRBV3-2), the J gene TRBJ1-2, with D tentatively TRBD1 (5 bases). The CDR3 runs 16 residues. The V end lost 2 bases, the J end lost 0 bases, and 13 bases lay between the germline ends. Germline V CDR1 and CDR2: LGHDT, YNNKEL (reference sequence). CDR3 loop: CASSQRRGGTNYGYTF. Here the CDR3 DNA reads TGTGCCAGCAGCCAAAGACGTGGGGGGACTAACTATGGCTACACCTTC.

The sample holds a few counts of this clone. The gene calls are TRBV5-5 and TRBJ1-2; no reliable D call. There are 13 residues in the CDR3. The germline gives CDR1 SGHKS, CDR2 YYEKEE (reference sequence). The V end was cut by 0 bases, the J end by 5 bases, with 8 bases between. In DNA, the CDR3 is TGTGCCAGCAGCTTGGCTTTGGAGTATGGCTACACCTTC. It encodes CASSLALEYGYTF.

The chain is built from TRBV28 and TRBJ2-1; weak D call: TRBD1 (5 bases). Germline V gene sequence: CDR1 MDHEN, CDR2 SYDVKM. This CDR3 is built from 15 residues. The ends were cut back, 5 bases at V and 5 bases at J, with 16 bases in the middle. The CDR3 sequence: CASSIPRGLNNEQFF. In DNA form, the CDR3 reads TGTGCCAGCAGTATCCCAAGGGGCTTGAACAATGAGCAGTTCTTC.

V usage is TRBV19 and J usage is TRBJ1-5, with TRBD1 matching over 8 bases. Per germline, CDR1 LNHDA and CDR2 SQIVND (reference sequence). The CDR3 length is 14 residues. J lost 7 bases, V lost 4 bases, and 6 bases had no gene match. The CDR3 DNA follows: TGTGCCAGTAGTACTCGGACAGGGAACCAGCCCCAGCATTTT. Encoded protein: CASSTRTGNQPQHF.

V is TRBV5-4 and J is TRBJ1-3; the D is unclear. V was shortened by 0 bases and J by 4 bases, with 11 bases between the two germline ends. CDR3 length equals 15 residues. CDR1 SGHNT and CDR2 YYREEE come from the germline V gene (reference sequence). The CDR3, as DNA: TGTGCCAGCAGCTTGGCCCCGGAGGCGGGAAACACCATATATTTT. Translation: CASSLAPEAGNTIYF. Filled out from reference TRBV5-4 and TRBJ1-3, the complete variable domain reads ETGVTQSPTHLIKTRGQQVTLRCSSQSGHNTVSWYQQALGQGPQFIFQYYREEENGRGNFPPRFSGLQFPNYSSELNVNALELDDSALYLCASSLAPEAGNTIYFGEGSWLTVV.